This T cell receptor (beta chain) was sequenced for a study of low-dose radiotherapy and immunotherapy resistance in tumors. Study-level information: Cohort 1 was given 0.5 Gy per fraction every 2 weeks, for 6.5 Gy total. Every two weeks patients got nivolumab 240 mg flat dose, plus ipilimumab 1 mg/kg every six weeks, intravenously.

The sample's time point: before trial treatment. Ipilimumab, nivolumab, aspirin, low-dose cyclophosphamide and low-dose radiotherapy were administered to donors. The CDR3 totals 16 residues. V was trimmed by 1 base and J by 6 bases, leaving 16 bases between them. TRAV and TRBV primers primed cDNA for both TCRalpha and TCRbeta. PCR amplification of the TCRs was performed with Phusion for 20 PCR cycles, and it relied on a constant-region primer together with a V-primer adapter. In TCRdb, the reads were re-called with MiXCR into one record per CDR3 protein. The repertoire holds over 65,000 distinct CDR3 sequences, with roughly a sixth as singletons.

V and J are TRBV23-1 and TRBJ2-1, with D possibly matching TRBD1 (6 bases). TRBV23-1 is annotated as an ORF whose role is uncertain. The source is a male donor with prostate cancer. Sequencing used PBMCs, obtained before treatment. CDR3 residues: CASSQFTLVGANEQFF. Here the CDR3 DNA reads TGCGCCAGCAGTCAATTTACTCTAGTGGGGGCCAATGAGCAGTTCTTC.